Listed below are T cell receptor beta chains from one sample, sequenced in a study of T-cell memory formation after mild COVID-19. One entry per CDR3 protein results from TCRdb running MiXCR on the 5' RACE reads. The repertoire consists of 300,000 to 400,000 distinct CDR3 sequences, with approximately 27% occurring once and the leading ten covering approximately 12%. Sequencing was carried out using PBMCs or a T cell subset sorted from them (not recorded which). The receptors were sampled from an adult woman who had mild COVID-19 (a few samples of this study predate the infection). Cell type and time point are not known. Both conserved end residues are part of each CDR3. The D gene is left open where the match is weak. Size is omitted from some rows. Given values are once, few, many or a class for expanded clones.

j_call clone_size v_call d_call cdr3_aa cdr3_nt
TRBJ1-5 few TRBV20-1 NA CSARTSGGGQPQHF TGCAGTGCCCGGACGAGCGGGGGCGGTCAGCCCCAGCATTTT
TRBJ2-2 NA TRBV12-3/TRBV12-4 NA CASSYRTGELFF TGTGCCAGCAGTTATCGCACCGGGGAGCTGTTTTTT
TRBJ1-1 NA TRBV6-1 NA CASSYTVSTEAFF TGTGCCAGCAGTTATACAGTGAGCACTGAAGCTTTCTTT
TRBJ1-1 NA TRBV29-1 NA CSVEALEMEAFF TGCAGCGTTGAAGCATTGGAAATGGAAGCTTTCTTT
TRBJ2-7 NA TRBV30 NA CAWSVAISYEQYF TGTGCCTGGAGTGTAGCTATCTCCTACGAGCAGTACTTC
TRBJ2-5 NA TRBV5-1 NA CATMSLGALRETQYF TGCGCCACGATGTCGTTGGGGGCCCTGAGGGAGACCCAGTACTTC
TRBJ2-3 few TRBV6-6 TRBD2 CASSYSGLAGVASTDTQYF TGTGCCAGCAGTTACTCCGGGCTAGCGGGGGTAGCTAGCACAGATACGCAGTATTTT
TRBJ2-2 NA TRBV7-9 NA CASRLTGTGELFF TGTGCCAGCAGGTTAACAGGGACCGGGGAGCTGTTTTTT
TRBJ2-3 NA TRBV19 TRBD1 CASSIRQGGSTDTQYF TGTGCCAGTAGTATACGACAGGGGGGGAGCACAGATACGCAGTATTTT
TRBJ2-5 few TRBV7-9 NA CASSLGTLGETQYF TGTGCCAGCAGCTTAGGGACCCTGGGGGAGACCCAGTACTTC
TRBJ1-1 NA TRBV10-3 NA CAIRPGREGTEAFF TGTGCCATCAGACCGGGGCGCGAGGGGACTGAAGCTTTCTTT
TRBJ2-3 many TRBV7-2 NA CASSLGRTDTQYF TGTGCCAGCAGCTTAGGACGCACAGATACGCAGTATTTT
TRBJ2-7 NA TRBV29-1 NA CSVERGFGDEQYF TGCAGCGTTGAAAGAGGGTTCGGGGACGAGCAGTACTTC
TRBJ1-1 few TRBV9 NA CASSQSEAMNTEAFF TGTGCCAGCAGCCAGTCGGAGGCTATGAACACTGAAGCTTTCTTT
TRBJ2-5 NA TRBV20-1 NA CSARDHRQLGETQYF TGCAGTGCTAGAGATCACAGACAGTTAGGAGAGACCCAGTACTTC
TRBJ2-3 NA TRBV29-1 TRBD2 CSVRLAGSTDTQYF TGCAGCGTCCGACTAGCGGGGTCGACAGATACGCAGTATTTT
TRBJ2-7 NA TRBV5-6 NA CASTLGRSYEQYF TGTGCCAGCACCCTCGGAAGATCCTACGAGCAGTACTTC
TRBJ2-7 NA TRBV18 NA CASSPARDEQYF TGTGCCAGCTCACCAGCCCGGGACGAGCAGTACTTC
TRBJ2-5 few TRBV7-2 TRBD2 CASSPYGLAGQQETQYF TGTGCCAGCAGCCCCTACGGACTAGCGGGACAACAAGAGACCCAGTACTTC
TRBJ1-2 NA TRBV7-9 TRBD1 CASSSGQGNNYGYTF TGTGCCAGCAGTAGTGGACAGGGGAATAACTATGGCTACACCTTC
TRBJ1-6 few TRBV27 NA CASSSRTAANSPLHF TGTGCCAGCAGTTCTCGGACAGCGGCTAATTCACCCCTCCACTTT
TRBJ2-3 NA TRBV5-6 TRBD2 CASSVGLAGGTRDTQYF TGTGCCAGCAGCGTGGGACTAGCGGGAGGGACAAGAGATACGCAGTATTTT
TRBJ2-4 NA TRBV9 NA CASSVEWRLAKNIQYF TGTGCCAGCAGCGTAGAGTGGCGACTAGCCAAAAACATTCAGTACTTC
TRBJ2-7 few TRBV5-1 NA CASSLGTVSSYEQYF TGCGCCAGCAGCTTGGGGACAGTATCCTCCTACGAGCAGTACTTC
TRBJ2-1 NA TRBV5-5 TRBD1 CASSLVPVGGQVPDEQFF TGTGCCAGCAGCTTGGTCCCGGTCGGGGGACAGGTTCCCGATGAGCAGTTCTTC
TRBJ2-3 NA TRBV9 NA CASSVQRGTDTQYF TGTGCCAGCAGCGTACAACGGGGCACAGATACGCAGTATTTT
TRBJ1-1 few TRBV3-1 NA CASSQASLVGVNTEAFF TGTGCCAGCAGCCAAGCTTCTCTTGTGGGTGTGAACACTGAAGCTTTCTTT
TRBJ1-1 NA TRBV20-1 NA CSAGGGGVNTEAFF TGCAGTGCTGGAGGGGGTGGGGTGAACACTGAAGCTTTCTTT
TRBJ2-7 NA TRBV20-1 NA CSARAGDIEQYF TGCAGTGCTAGAGCAGGGGACATCGAGCAGTACTTC
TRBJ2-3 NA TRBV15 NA CATSRDTRRDTQYF TGTGCCACCAGCAGAGATACTAGGAGAGATACGCAGTATTTT
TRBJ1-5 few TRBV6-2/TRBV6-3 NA CASSSGWRQPQHF TGTGCCAGCAGCTCAGGGTGGCGGCAGCCCCAGCATTTT
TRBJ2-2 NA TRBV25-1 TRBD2 CASSDSGRADGELFF TGTGCCAGCAGTGATAGCGGGAGGGCTGACGGGGAGCTGTTTTTT
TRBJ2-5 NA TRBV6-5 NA CASSYGDSQETQYF TGTGCCAGCAGTTATGGTGACAGTCAAGAGACCCAGTACTTC
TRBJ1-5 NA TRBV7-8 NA CASSLAGRGRGNQPQHF TGTGCCAGCAGCTTAGCGGGAAGGGGCCGTGGCAATCAGCCCCAGCATTTT
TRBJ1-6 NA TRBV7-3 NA CASSMGSPNSPLHF TGTGCCAGCAGCATGGGAAGTCCGAATTCACCCCTCCACTTT
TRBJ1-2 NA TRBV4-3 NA CASSQDWTKTPTKSF TGCGCCAGCAGCCAAGATTGGACTAAAACCCCGACGAAATCCTTC
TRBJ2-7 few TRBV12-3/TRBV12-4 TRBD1 CASSHRDRNSYEQYF TGTGCCAGCAGCCACCGGGACAGAAATTCCTACGAGCAGTACTTC
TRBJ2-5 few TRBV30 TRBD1 CAWGQGILETQYF TGTGCCTGGGGACAGGGAATCTTGGAGACCCAGTACTTC
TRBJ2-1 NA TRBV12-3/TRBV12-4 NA CASSHESNEQFF TGTGCCAGCAGTCACGAGAGTAATGAGCAGTTCTTC
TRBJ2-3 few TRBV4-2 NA CASSQGTGWADTQYF TGTGCCAGCAGCCAAGGTACCGGGTGGGCAGATACGCAGTATTTT
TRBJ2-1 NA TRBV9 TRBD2 CASRGGSNNEQFF TGTGCCAGCAGGGGCGGGAGTAACAATGAGCAGTTCTTC
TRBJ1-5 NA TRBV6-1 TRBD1 CASSLLKRGGSGNQPQHF TGTGCCAGCAGTCTCCTGAAACGAGGGGGCTCTGGCAATCAGCCCCAGCATTTT
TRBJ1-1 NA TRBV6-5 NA CASRQTINTEAFF TGTGCCAGCAGGCAGACGATAAACACTGAAGCTTTCTTT
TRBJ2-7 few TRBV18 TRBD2 CASSPGTTGNEQYF TGTGCCAGCTCACCTGGGACTACCGGGAACGAGCAGTACTTC
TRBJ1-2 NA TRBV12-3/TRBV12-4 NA CASSFPPGDYGYTF TGTGCCAGCAGTTTTCCTCCGGGGGATTATGGCTACACCTTC
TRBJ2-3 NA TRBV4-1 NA CASSPTSTQGPDTQYF TGCGCCAGCAGCCCGACCTCAACCCAGGGCCCAGATACGCAGTATTTT
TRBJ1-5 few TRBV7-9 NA CASSPGPGPNQPQHF TGTGCCAGCAGCCCTGGGCCGGGCCCCAATCAGCCCCAGCATTTT
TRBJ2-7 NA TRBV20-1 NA CSATVGYEQYF TGCAGTGCCACGGTAGGATACGAGCAGTACTTC
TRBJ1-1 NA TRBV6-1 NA CATTAVGSGTEAFF TGTGCCACAACCGCAGTGGGGTCTGGCACTGAAGCTTTCTTT
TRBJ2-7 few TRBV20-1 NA CSARQGGYEQYF TGCAGTGCTAGACAGGGCGGCTACGAGCAGTACTTC
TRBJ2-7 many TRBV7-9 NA CASSGEVDSGSYEQYF TGTGCCAGCAGCGGAGAGGTCGACAGTGGGAGCTACGAGCAGTACTTC
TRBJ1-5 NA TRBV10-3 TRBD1 CAISGDRAQPQHF TGTGCCATCAGCGGTGACAGGGCCCAGCCCCAGCATTTT
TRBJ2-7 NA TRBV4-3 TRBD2 CASPPGSGTYEQYF TGCGCCAGCCCCCCGGGGAGCGGGACCTACGAGCAGTACTTC
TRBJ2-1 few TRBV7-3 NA CASNEGGVEQFF TGTGCCAGCAACGAGGGAGGAGTTGAGCAGTTCTTC